What follows is one T cell receptor beta chain and its context. The sample belongs to a study of OX40 agonist ivuxolimab in advanced cancers. At the level of the study: Intravenous ivuxolimab at 0.01 to 10 mg/kg was given to patients every 2 weeks.

Systemic immunosuppression or autoimmune disease history was grounds to exclude patients. TCRdb's table, derived via immunoSEQ multiplex PCR, lists solely in-frame clones and lacks some. Among 70,000 or so clones listed, 92% were seen once. This CDR3 is 15 amino acids long. CDR1 and CDR2 (germline): LGHNA, YSLEER. V gave up 1 base and J gave up 6 bases, with 16 bases separating them. V usage is TRBV4-3 and J usage is TRBJ2-7; D gene uncertain. This sequence was found in an adult with an advanced solid tumor such as melanoma, head and neck, liver or kidney cancer. Here the sequenced sample was CD4+ or CD8+ T cells sorted from blood, taken in a trial of the OX40 agonist ivuxolimab. CDR3 protein: CASSQARGPAFEQYF. CDR3 sequence (DNA): TGCGCCAGCAGCCAAGCACGTGGCCCGGCTTTCGAGCAGTACTTC.